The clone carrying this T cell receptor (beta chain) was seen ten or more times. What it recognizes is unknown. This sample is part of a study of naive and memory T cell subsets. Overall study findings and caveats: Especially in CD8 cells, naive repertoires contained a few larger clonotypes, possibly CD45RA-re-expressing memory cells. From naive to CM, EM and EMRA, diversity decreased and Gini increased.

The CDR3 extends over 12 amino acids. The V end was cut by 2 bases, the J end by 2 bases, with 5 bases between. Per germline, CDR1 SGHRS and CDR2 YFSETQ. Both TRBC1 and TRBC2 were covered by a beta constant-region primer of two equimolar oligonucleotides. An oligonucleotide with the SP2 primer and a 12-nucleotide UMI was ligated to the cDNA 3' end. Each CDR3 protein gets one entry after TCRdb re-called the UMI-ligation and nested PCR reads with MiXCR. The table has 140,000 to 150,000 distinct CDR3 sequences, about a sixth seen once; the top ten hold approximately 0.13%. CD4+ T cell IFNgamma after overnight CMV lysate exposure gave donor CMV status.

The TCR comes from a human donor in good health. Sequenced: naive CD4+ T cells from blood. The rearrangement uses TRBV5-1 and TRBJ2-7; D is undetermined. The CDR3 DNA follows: TGCGCCAGCAGCTTAACCCCCTACGAGCAGTACTTC. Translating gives CASSLTPYEQYF.